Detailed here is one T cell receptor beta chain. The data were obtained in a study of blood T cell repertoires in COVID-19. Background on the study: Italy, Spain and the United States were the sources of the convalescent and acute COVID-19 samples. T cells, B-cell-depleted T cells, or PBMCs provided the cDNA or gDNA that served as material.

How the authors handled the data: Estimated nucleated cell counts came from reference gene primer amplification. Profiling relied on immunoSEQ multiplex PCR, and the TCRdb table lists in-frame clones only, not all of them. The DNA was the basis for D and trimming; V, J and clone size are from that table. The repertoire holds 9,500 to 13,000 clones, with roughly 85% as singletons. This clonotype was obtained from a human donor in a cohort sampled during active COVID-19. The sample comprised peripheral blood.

CDR3 sequence (DNA): TGTGCCAGCAGTCCGTCGACAGGATTGATGAATTCACCCCTCCACTTT. As protein: CASSPSTGLMNSPLHF. The chain has TRBV28 and TRBJ1-6; TRBD1 is a possible D gene (6 bases). CDR3 size: 16 residues. V lost 5 bases, J lost 7 bases, and 18 bases lay in between. Germline assignment: CDR1 MDHEN and CDR2 SYDVKM.